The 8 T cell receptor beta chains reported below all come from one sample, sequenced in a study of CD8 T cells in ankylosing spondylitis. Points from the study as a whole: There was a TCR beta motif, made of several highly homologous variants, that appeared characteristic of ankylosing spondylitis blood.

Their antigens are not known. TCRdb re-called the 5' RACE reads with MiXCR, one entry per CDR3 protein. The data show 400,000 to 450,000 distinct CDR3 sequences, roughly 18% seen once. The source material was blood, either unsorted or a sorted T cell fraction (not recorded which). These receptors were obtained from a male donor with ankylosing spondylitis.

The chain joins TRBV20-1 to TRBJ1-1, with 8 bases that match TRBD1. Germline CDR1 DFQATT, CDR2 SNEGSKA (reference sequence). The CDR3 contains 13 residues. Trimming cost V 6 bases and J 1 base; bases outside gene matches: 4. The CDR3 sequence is CSAPGQENTEAFF. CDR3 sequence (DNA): TGCAGTGCACCGGGACAGGAGAACACTGAAGCTTTCTTT.

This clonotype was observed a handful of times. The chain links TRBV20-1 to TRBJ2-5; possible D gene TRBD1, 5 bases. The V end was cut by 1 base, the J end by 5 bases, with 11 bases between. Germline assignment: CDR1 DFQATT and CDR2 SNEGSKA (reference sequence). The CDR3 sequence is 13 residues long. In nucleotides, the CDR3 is TGCAGTGCTAGAGGGACATTGGTGGAGACCCAGTACTTC. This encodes CSARGTLVETQYF.

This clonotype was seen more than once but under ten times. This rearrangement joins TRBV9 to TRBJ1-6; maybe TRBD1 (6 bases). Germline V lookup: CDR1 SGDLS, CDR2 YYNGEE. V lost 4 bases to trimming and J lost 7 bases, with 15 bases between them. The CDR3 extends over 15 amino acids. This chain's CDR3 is CASSTGQRVNSPLHF. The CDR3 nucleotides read TGTGCCAGCAGCACCGGACAGCGTGTGAATTCACCCCTCCACTTT.

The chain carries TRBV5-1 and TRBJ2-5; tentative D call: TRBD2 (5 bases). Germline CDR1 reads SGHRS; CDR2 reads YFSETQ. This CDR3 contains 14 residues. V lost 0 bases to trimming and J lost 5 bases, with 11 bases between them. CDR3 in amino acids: CASSLEGARETQYF. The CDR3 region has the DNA TGCGCCAGCAGCTTGGAGGGAGCGAGGGAGACCCAGTACTTC.

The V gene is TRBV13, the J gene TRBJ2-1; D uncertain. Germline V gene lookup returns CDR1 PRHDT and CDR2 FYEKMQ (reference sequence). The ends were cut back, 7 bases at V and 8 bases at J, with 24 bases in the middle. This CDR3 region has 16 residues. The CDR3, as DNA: TGTGCCAGCACCCTAAACCGGGCTAGTGTGTACGATGAGCAGTTCTTC. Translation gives CASTLNRASVYDEQFF.

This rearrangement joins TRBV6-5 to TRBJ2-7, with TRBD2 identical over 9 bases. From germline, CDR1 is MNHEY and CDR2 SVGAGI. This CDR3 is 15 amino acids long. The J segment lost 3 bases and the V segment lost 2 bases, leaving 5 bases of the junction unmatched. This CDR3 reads CASSYGAGGGYEQYF. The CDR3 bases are TGTGCCAGCAGTTACGGGGCGGGAGGGGGCTACGAGCAGTACTTC.

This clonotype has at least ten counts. The CDR3, as DNA: TGTGCCAGCAGCCATTGGGACCTAAACACTGAAGCTTTCTTT. This sequence encodes CASSHWDLNTEAFF. This chain connects TRBV3-1 to TRBJ1-1; the D gene is possibly TRBD1 (5 bases). Germline V CDR1 and CDR2: LGHDT, YNNKEL (reference sequence). The V end lost 3 bases, the J end lost 2 bases, and 10 bases lay between the germline ends. The CDR3 has 14 amino acids.

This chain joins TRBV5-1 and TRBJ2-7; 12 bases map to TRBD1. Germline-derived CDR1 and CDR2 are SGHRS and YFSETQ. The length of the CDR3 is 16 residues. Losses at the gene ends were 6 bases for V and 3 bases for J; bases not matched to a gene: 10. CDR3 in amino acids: CASTLPRDRGRYEQYF. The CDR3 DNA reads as TGCGCCAGCACCTTACCCAGGGACAGGGGGCGCTACGAGCAGTACTTC.